This passage covers 17 T cell receptor beta chains from one sample sequenced in a study of T cells in Graves' hyperthyroidism and ophthalmopathy. TCR beta CDR3 region amplification was performed from RNA transcripts. In the first-round RT-PCR of the TCR CDR3, the HTBI primer set was used. MiXCR was run by TCRdb on the multiplex PCR reads, yielding one entry per CDR3 protein. Of a few hundred thousand distinct CDR3 sequences detected, more than 45% appear once; the ten largest clones hold more than 7%. The material sequenced was peripheral blood or thyroid tissue (not recorded which). The receptor source for this set is a woman aged 18 to 35 with Graves' hyperthyroidism.

Only a few counts were recorded for this clonotype. The genes are TRBV24-1 and TRBJ1-1; TRBD1 matches at 9 bases. This CDR3 contains 14 residues. Germline values: CDR1 KGHDR, CDR2 SFDVKD. V was pared by 5 bases and J by 6 bases, with 6 bases of the junction left unmatched. For the CDR3, the DNA is TGTGCCACCAGTGCTAGTGACAGGGGGTCTGAAGCTTTCTTT. Translated: CATSASDRGSEAFF.

About this clonotype: Since a much larger clone is just one base distant, this may be a read error. The gene calls are TRBV5-1 and TRBJ1-2; D uncertain. V shed 0 bases and J shed 1 base, with 10 bases lying between them. The CDR3 covers 15 residues. The germline gives CDR1 SGHRS, CDR2 YFSETQ. The CDR3 protein is CASSLDESFNYGYTF. CDR3 bases: TGCGCCAGCAGCTTGGATGAAAGTTTTAACTATGGCTACACCTTC.

A word on this clonotype: Just one base apart from a much larger clone, this may be a read error. The missing conserved phenylalanine or tryptophan at the end of this CDR3 makes a read error likely. This rearrangement joins TRBV9 to TRBJ2-7; 9 bases map to TRBD1. Germline CDR1 reads SGDLS; CDR2 reads YYNGEE. V trimming: 5 bases; J trimming: 5 bases; junction bases outside the gene matches: 2. CDR3 length: 12 residues. The CDR3 coding sequence is TGTGCCAGCAGTGGGACAGGGAACGAGCAGTACTCC. It encodes CASSGTGNEQYS.

The V call is TRBV30, the J call TRBJ1-1; D not resolved. Germline lookup yields CDR1 GTSNPN and CDR2 SVGIG (reference sequence). Trimming removed 2 bases at V and 2 bases at J, with 9 bases between. The CDR3 consists of 13 residues. The CDR3 DNA reads TGTGCCTGGAGTTCCCACAGCAACACTGAAGCTTTCTTT. Its protein is CAWSSHSNTEAFF.

The rearrangement uses TRBV7-6 and TRBJ1-3, with D unresolved. Germline V gives CDR1 SGHVS, CDR2 FNYEAQ. V lost 5 bases to trimming and J lost 5 bases, with 19 bases between them. CDR3 size: 16 residues. In DNA, the CDR3 is TGTGCCAGCAGCAGCCGGGTCAGGATAGAGAGAAACACCATATATTTT. Amino acids: CASSSRVRIERNTIYF.

This chain uses TRBV6-4 with TRBJ2-7; D remains unclear. Trimming shortened V by 2 bases and J by 1 base, and 18 bases separated the two germline ends. The CDR3 consists of 17 residues. The germline V gene encodes CDR1 MRHNA and CDR2 SNTAGT. The CDR3 region is CASSDRVDKESSYEQYF. In nucleotides, the CDR3 is TGTGCCAGCAGTGACCGCGTTGACAAGGAGTCGTCCTACGAGCAGTACTTC.

Many counts were recorded for this clonotype. The V gene is TRBV19, the J gene TRBJ2-7; 7 bases align to TRBD1. The CDR3 has 15 residues. Germline CDR1 reads LNHDA; CDR2 reads SQIVND (reference sequence). With 5 bases clipped from V and 5 bases from J, the junction kept 12 bases outside the gene matches. The CDR3 loop reads CASSLDVTGWNEQYF. In DNA, the CDR3 is TGTGCCAGTAGTCTGGACGTGACAGGGTGGAACGAGCAGTACTTC.

This clonotype appeared a few times. The chain uses TRBV2 and TRBJ2-1, with 7 nucleotides matching TRBD1. This CDR3 has 13 amino acids. J gave up 8 bases and V 8 bases, and 9 bases lay outside the gene matches. The germline V gene has CDR1 SNHLY and CDR2 FYNNEI. In DNA form, the CDR3 reads TGTGCCAGCGACAGGGAACCCACCGATGAGCAGTTCTTC. This translates into CASDREPTDEQFF.

This clonotype has just a few counts. The V and J genes are TRBV6-5 and TRBJ2-5; D might be TRBD1 (6 bases). CDR1 and CDR2 (germline): MNHEY, SVGAGI. The V and J ends lost 6 bases and 2 bases respectively, with 22 bases between them. This CDR3 has 17 residues. The DNA of the CDR3 is TGTGCCAGCAGCAACCCGGGACACCCACGGACACAAGAGACCCAGTACTTC. This gives the protein CASSNPGHPRTQETQYF.

This clonotype was found many times. CDR3 sequence: CSARDQGQALSPLHF. For the CDR3, the DNA is TGCAGTGCTAGAGATCAGGGACAGGCTCTTTCACCCCTCCACTTT. This chain uses TRBV20-1 with TRBJ1-6, with 8 bases fitting TRBD1. Germline lookup yields CDR1 DFQATT and CDR2 SNEGSKA (reference sequence). The J segment lost 9 bases and the V segment lost 0 bases, leaving 7 bases of the junction unmatched. This CDR3 comprises 15 residues.

As DNA, the CDR3 is TGTGCCAGTAGTATGGCGGGAGGGTACAATGAAAAACTGTTTTTT. Amino acid sequence: CASSMAGGYNEKLFF. J is TRBJ1-4 and V is TRBV19; D gene ambiguous. The CDR3 is 15 residues long. Per germline, CDR1 LNHDA and CDR2 SQIVND (reference sequence). The V and J ends lost 3 bases and 5 bases respectively, with 13 bases between them.

The table lists this clonotype with many counts. The chain links TRBV30 to TRBJ1-5, with 7 bases identical to TRBD1. The ends lost 2 bases at V and 7 bases at J; junction bases unmatched: 8. The CDR3 is 14 amino acids. Germline V gene data show CDR1 as GTSNPN and CDR2 as SVGIG (reference sequence). The CDR3 here is CAWSPPGGGQPQHF. CDR3 DNA sequence: TGTGCCTGGAGTCCCCCAGGGGGAGGACAGCCCCAGCATTTT.

J is TRBJ2-3 and V is TRBV2, with 7 bases identical to TRBD2. The CDR3 contains 18 residues. V lost 3 bases to trimming and J lost 5 bases; unmatched junction nucleotides: 17. Germline-derived CDR1 and CDR2 are SNHLY and FYNNEI. As DNA, the CDR3 is TGTGCCAGCAGTGATGAGTTGTCCTCAGCGGGGCCGGGAGATACGCAGTATTTT. The encoded protein is CASSDELSSAGPGDTQYF.

This clonotype has only one observation. The V call is TRBV29-1, the J call TRBJ1-5; D gene ambiguous. V was clipped by 8 bases and J by 4 bases, with 12 bases between them. CDR3 length: 12 amino acids. Germline CDR1 reads SQVTM; CDR2 reads ANQGSEA. The CDR3 nucleotides read TGCAGCTCACCACAACGGAATCAGCCCCAGCATTTT. Translation: CSSPQRNQPQHF.

This clonotype has a count of ten or more. The genes are TRBV12-3 or TRBV12-4 and TRBJ1-2, with D perhaps TRBD1 (5 bases). The CDR3 length is 12 residues. V gave up 6 bases and J gave up 4 bases, with 9 bases separating them. CDR3 nucleotide sequence: TGTGCCAGCAGGGGGCAAAGCTATGGCTACACCTTC. Residues: CASRGQSYGYTF.

A word on this clonotype: This may stem from a read error, because a much larger clone lies one nucleotide away. V and J are TRBV2 and TRBJ2-1, with 7 bases identical to TRBD2. The length of the CDR3 is 15 residues. The junction had 10 bases not matched to a gene; V was cut back by 11 bases and J by 0 bases. CDR1 is SNHLY and CDR2 is FYNNEI in the germline V gene. CDR3 residues: CAGGEWGGSYNEQFF. The CDR3 bases are TGTGCCGGTGGCGAGTGGGGGGGCTCCTACAATGAGCAGTTCTTC.

This sequence joins TRBV6-6 and TRBJ1-4; TRBD1 agrees at 7 bases. This CDR3 has 16 residues. The V gene's germline CDR1 is MNHNY and CDR2 SVGAGI (reference sequence). V trimming: 2 bases; J trimming: 4 bases; junction bases outside the gene matches: 7. CDR3 coding DNA: TGTGCCAGCAGTTACCTACAGGGGATAGGTAATGAAAAACTGTTTTTT. Its protein product is CASSYLQGIGNEKLFF.